The rows below give T cell receptor beta chains drawn from one sample of a study of shared clonotypes between healthy human individuals. TCRdb's table, derived via immunoSEQ multiplex PCR, lists solely in-frame clones and lacks some. This table holds hundreds of thousands of clones, approximately 79% found once. The specimen sequenced was memory CD4+ T cells sorted from blood. Receptors originate from a woman in her thirties in good health. CDR3s include the opening cysteine and the closing phenylalanine or tryptophan. D genes are given only for firm matches. The listing skips clone size in some rows; elsewhere it reads once, few, many or a size class.

D	size	V	J	CDR3	DNA
TRBD1	NA	TRBV9	TRBJ1-3	CASSQISGGPNSGNTIYF	TGTGCCAGCAGCCAAATTTCAGGGGGCCCTAACTCTGGAAACACCATATATTTT
NA	once	TRBV5-1	TRBJ1-1	CASSFAGGDTEAFF	TGCGCCAGCAGCTTCGCCGGTGGGGACACTGAAGCTTTCTTT
NA	once	TRBV5-1	TRBJ1-5	CASSLGGNKPQHF	TGCGCCAGCAGCTTAGGCGGGAACAAGCCCCAGCATTTT
TRBD2	NA	TRBV9	TRBJ2-2	CASSVGLAGAGELFF	TGTGCCAGCAGCGTAGGCCTAGCGGGGGCCGGGGAGCTGTTTTTT
NA	NA	TRBV7-9	TRBJ2-2	CASRTEGAATGELFF	TGTGCCAGCAGGACAGAAGGCGCAGCGACCGGGGAGCTGTTTTTT
NA	many	TRBV5-1	TRBJ1-4	CASSRLSAEKLFF	TGCGCCAGCAGTCGATTGTCGGCTGAAAAACTGTTTTTT
NA	NA	TRBV6-5	TRBJ1-5	CASSSDRNSNQPQHF	TGTGCCAGCAGTTCCGACAGAAATAGCAATCAGCCCCAGCATTTT
TRBD2	NA	TRBV10-1	TRBJ2-1	CASSESLGLAGPYNEQFF	TGCGCCAGCAGTGAGAGTCTCGGTCTAGCGGGACCCTACAATGAGCAGTTCTTC
TRBD2	NA	TRBV28	TRBJ2-7	CASSLAGGPSEQYF	TGTGCCAGCAGTCTAGCGGGAGGGCCTTCCGAGCAGTACTTC
TRBD1	NA	TRBV30	TRBJ1-1	CAWSLWTGQRLNTEAFF	TGTGCCTGGAGTTTATGGACAGGCCAAAGATTGAACACTGAAGCTTTCTTT
TRBD1	once	TRBV27	TRBJ2-1	CASSSSGQGGHNEQFF	TGTGCCAGCAGTTCATCCGGACAGGGGGGCCACAATGAGCAGTTCTTC
TRBD1	NA	TRBV25-1	TRBJ2-5	CASSDLQGVKETQYF	TGTGCCAGCAGCGACCTACAGGGGGTTAAGGAGACCCAGTACTTC
NA	NA	TRBV19	TRBJ1-1	CASTNRVENTEAFF	TGTGCCAGCACGAACAGGGTGGAGAACACTGAAGCTTTCTTT
TRBD1	NA	TRBV5-1	TRBJ2-1	CASSRQGPPSNEQFF	TGCGCCAGCAGCAGACAGGGTCCTCCTAGCAATGAGCAGTTCTTC
TRBD1	NA	TRBV27	TRBJ1-2	CASSSRTGKAIYGYTF	TGTGCCAGCAGTTCCAGGACAGGCAAGGCGATCTATGGCTACACCTTC
TRBD1	medium-sized	TRBV6-5	TRBJ1-5	CASSPRGRGNQPQHF	TGTGCCAGCAGCCCCAGGGGGCGCGGCAATCAGCCCCAGCATTTT
TRBD2	NA	TRBV27	TRBJ2-1	CASGSGSYNEQFF	TGTGCATCGGGGAGCGGGAGTTACAATGAGCAGTTCTTC
NA	NA	TRBV9	TRBJ1-5	CASSVGQPREPQHF	TGTGCCAGCAGCGTAGGACAGCCCCGAGAGCCCCAGCATTTT
NA	NA	TRBV5-4	TRBJ2-1	CASSLQLLQAGGAFYEQFF	TGTGCCAGCTCTCTTCAGCTGTTGCAGGCGGGTGGGGCGTTCTATGAGCAGTTCTTC
NA	NA	TRBV5-5	TRBJ2-3	CAIGQGGSDTQYF	TGTGCCATCGGTCAGGGAGGTTCAGATACGCAGTATTTT
TRBD2	NA	TRBV6-1	TRBJ2-7	CASSEDGLAGYISYEQYF	TGTGCCAGCAGTGAAGATGGACTAGCGGGATACATCTCCTACGAGCAGTACTTC
TRBD1	NA	TRBV29-1	TRBJ2-7	CSVKGGTGFNEQYF	TGCAGCGTCAAAGGAGGGACAGGGTTTAATGAGCAGTACTTC